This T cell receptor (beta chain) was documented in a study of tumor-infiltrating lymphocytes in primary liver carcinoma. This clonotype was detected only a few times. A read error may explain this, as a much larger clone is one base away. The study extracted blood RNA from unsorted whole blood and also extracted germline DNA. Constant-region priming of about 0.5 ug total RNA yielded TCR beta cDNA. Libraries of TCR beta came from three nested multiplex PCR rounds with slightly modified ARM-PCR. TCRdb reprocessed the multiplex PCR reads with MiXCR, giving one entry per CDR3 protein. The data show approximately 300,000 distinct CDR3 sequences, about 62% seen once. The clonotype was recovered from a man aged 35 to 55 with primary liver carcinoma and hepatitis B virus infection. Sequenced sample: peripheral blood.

The CDR3 spells CASSYSGPAAGNSYEQYF. As DNA, the CDR3 is TGTGCCAGCAGTTACTCCGGACCAGCGGCGGGGAACTCCTACGAGCAGTACTTC. This chain joins TRBV6-5 and TRBJ2-7, with D perhaps TRBD2 (6 bases). Deletions cut 0 bases from V and 0 bases from J, with 18 bases between. The CDR3 is made up of 18 amino acids. Germline-derived CDR1 and CDR2 are MNHEY and SVGAGI.